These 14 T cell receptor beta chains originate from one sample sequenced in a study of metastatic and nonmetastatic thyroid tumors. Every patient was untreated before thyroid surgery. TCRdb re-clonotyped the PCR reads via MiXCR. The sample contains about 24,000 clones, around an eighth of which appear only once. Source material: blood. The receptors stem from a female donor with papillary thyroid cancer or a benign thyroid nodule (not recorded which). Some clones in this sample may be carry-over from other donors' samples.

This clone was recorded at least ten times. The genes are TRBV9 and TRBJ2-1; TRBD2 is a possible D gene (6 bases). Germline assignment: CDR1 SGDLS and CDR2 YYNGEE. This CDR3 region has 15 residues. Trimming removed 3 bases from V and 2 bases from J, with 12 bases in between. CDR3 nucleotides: TGTGCCAGCAGCGCCTACGGGAGTGCCTACAATGAGCAGTTCTTC. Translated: CASSAYGSAYNEQFF.

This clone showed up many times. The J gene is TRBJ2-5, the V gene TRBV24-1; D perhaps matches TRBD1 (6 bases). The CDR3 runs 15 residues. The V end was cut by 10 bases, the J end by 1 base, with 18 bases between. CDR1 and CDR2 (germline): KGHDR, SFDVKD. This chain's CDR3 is CATGKQGVGQETQYF. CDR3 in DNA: TGTGCCACGGGAAAACAGGGAGTGGGCCAAGAGACCCAGTACTTC.

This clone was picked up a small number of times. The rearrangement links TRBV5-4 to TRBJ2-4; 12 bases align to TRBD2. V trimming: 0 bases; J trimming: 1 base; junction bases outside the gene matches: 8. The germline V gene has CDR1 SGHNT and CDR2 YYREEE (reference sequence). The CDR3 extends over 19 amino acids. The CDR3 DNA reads TGTGCCAGCAGCTTGGCGGAGCTAGCGGGAGGGCCGGCCAAAAACATTCAGTACTTC. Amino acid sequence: CASSLAELAGGPAKNIQYF.

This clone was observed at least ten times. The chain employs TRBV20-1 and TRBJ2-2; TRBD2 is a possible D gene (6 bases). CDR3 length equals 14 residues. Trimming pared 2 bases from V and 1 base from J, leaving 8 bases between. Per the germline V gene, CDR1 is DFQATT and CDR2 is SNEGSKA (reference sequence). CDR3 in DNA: TGCAGTGCTAGATTGGGGGGGAACACCGGGGAGCTGTTTTTT. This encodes CSARLGGNTGELFF.

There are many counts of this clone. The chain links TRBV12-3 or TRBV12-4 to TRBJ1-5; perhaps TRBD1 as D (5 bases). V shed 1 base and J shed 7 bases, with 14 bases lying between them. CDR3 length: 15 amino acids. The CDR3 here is CASSLGQGVSQPQHF. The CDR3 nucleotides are TGTGCCAGCAGTTTAGGGCAGGGCGTATCGCAGCCCCAGCATTTT.

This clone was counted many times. CDR3 loop: CASRRGGETQYF. The CDR3, as DNA: TGTGCCAGCAGGAGGGGCGGGGAGACCCAGTACTTC. The rearrangement joins TRBV2 to TRBJ2-5, with D possibly being TRBD1 or TRBD2 (5 bases each). The CDR3 is made up of 12 amino acids. Germline values: CDR1 SNHLY, CDR2 FYNNEI. V shed 6 bases and J shed 5 bases, with 10 bases lying between them.

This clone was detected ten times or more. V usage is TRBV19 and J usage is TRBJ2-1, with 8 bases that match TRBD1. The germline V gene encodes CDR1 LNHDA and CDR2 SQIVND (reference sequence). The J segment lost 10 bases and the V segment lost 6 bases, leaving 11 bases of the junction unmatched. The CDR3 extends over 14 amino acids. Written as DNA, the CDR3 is TGTGCCAGTAGGAAACCCGGACAGGGTCAGGAGCAGTTCTTC. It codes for CASRKPGQGQEQFF.

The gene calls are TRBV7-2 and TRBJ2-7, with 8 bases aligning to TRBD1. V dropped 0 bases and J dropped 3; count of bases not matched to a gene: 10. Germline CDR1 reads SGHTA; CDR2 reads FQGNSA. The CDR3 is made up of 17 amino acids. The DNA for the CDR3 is TGTGCCAGCAGCTTAGCGGCAGGGGGCCTCCCGTACTACGAGCAGTACTTC. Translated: CASSLAAGGLPYYEQYF.

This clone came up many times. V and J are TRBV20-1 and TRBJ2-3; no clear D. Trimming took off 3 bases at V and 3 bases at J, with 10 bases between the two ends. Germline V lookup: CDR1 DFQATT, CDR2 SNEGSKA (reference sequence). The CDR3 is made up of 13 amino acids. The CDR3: CSASLQFTDTQYF. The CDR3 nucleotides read TGCAGTGCTAGTTTACAGTTTACAGATACGCAGTATTTT.

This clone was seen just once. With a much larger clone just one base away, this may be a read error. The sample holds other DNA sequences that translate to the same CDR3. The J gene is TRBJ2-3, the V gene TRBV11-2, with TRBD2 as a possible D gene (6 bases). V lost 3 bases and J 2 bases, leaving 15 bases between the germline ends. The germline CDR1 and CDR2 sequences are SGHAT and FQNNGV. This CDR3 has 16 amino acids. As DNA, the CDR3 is TGTGCCAGCAGCTTGGGACGGGAGTCCGTCACAGATACGCAGTATTTT. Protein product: CASSLGRESVTDTQYF. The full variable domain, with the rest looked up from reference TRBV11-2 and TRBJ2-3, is EAGVAQSPRYKIIEKRQSVAFWCNPISGHATLYWYQQILGQGPKLLIQFQNNGVVDDSQLPKDRFSAERLKGVDSTLKIQPAKLEDSAVYLCASSLGRESVTDTQYFGPGTRLTVL.

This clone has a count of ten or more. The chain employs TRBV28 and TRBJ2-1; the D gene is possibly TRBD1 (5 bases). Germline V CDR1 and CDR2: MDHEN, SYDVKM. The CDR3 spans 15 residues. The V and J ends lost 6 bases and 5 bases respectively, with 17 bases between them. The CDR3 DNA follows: TGTGCCAGCAGCCAATTGCTGGGGCTGGACAATGAGCAGTTCTTC. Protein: CASSQLLGLDNEQFF.

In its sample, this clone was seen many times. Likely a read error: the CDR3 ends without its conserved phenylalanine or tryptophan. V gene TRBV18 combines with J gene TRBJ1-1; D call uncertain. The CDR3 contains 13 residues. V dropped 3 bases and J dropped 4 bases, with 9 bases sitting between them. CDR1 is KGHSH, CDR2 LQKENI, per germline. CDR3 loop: CASSPTEGTEAFL. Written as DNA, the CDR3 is TGTGCCAGCTCACCCACAGAGGGCACTGAAGCTTTCCTT.

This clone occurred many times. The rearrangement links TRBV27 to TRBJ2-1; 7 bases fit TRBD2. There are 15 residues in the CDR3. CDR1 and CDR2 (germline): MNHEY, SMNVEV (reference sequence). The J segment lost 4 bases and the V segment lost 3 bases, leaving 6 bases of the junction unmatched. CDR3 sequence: CASSLSRETYNEQFF. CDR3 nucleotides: TGTGCCAGCAGTTTGTCGCGGGAGACGTACAATGAGCAGTTCTTC.

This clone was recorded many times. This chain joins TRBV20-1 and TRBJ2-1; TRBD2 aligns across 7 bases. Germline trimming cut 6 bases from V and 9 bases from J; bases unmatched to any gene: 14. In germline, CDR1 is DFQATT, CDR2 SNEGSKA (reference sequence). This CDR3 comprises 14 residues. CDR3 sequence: CSAYASGGNREQFF. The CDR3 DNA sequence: TGCAGTGCATACGCTAGCGGAGGGAATCGTGAGCAGTTCTTC.